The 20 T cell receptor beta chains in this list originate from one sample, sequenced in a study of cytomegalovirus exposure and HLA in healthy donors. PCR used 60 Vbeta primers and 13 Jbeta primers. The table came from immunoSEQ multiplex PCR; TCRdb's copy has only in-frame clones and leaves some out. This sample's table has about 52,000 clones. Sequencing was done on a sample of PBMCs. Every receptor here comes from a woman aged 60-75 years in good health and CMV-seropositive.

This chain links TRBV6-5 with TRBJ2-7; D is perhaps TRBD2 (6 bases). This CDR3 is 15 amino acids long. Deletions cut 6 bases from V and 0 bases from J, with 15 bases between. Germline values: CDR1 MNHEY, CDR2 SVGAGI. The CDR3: CASSRTGVGSYEQYF. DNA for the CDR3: TGTGCCAGCAGCCGGACGGGGGTCGGCTCCTACGAGCAGTACTTC.

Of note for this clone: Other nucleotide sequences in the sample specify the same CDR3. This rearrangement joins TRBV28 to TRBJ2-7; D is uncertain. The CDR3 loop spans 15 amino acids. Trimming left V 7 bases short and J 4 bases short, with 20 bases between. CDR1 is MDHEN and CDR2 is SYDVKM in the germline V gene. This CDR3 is CASTLGVPVKYEQYF. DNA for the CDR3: TGTGCCAGCACCCTCGGTGTTCCCGTGAAGTACGAGCAGTACTTC.

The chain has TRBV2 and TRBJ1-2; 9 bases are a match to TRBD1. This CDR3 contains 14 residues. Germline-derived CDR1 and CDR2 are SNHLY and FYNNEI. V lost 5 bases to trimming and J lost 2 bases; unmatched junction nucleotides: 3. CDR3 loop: CASSWDRENYGYTF. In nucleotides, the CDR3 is TGTGCCAGCAGTTGGGACAGGGAAAACTATGGCTACACCTTC.

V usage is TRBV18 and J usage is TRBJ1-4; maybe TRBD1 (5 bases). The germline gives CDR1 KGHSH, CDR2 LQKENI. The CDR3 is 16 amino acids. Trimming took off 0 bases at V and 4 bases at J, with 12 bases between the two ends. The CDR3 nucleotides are TGTGCCAGCTCACCACCGATGTCGGGGGTTAATGAAAAACTGTTTTTT. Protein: CASSPPMSGVNEKLFF.

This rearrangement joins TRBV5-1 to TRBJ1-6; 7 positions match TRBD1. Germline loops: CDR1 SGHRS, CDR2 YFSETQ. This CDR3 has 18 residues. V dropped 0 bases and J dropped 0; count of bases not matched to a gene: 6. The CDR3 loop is CASSLAGTEGSYNSPLHF. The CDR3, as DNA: TGCGCCAGCAGCTTGGCCGGGACAGAAGGCTCCTATAATTCACCCCTCCACTTT.

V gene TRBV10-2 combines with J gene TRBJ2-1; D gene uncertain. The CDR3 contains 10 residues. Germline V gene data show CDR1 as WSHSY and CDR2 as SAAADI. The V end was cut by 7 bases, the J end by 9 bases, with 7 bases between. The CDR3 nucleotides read TGCGCCAGCAAGGCGGTTGAGCAGTTCTTC. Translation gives CASKAVEQFF.

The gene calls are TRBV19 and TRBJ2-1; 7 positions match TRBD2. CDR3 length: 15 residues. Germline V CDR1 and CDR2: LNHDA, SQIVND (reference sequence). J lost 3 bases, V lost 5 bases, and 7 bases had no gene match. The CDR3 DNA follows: TGTGCCAGTAGTCCCGGGGCGGGGGTCTACAATGAGCAGTTCTTC. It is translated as CASSPGAGVYNEQFF. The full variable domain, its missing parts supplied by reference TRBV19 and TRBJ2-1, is DGGITQSPKYLFRKEGQNVTLSCEQNLNHDAMYWYRQDPGQGLRLIYYSQIVNDFQKGDIAEGYSVSREKKESFPLTVTSAQKNPTAFYLCASSPGAGVYNEQFFGPGTRLTVL.

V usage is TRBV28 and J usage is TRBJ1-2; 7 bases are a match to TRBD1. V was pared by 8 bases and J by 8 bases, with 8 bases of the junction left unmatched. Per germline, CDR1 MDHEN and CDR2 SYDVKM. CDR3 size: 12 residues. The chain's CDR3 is CASSGQLEGYTF. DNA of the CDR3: TGTGCCAGCTCGGGACAGCTGGAGGGCTACACCTTC.

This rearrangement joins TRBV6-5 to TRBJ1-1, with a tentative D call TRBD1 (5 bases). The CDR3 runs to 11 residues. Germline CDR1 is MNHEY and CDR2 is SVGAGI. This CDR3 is CTREGIFEAFF. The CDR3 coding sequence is TGTACCCGGGAGGGGATCTTCGAAGCTTTCTTT.

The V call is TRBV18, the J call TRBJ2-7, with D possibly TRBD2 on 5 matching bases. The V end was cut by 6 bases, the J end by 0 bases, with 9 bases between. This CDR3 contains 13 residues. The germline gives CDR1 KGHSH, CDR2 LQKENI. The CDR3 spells CASSPGNSYEQYF. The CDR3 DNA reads TGTGCCAGCTCTCCCGGGAACTCCTACGAGCAGTACTTC. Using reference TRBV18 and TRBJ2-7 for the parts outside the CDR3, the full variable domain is NAGVMQNPRHLVRRRGQEARLRCSPMKGHSHVYWYRQLPEEGLKFMVYLQKENIIDESGMPKERFSAEFPKEGPSILRIQQVVRGDSAAYFCASSPGNSYEQYFGPGTRLTVT.

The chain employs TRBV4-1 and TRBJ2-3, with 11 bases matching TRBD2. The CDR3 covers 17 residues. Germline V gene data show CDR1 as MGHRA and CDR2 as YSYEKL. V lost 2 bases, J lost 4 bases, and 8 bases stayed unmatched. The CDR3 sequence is CASSQSHGLAGADTQYF. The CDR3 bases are TGCGCCAGCAGCCAATCCCATGGACTAGCGGGCGCAGATACGCAGTATTTT.

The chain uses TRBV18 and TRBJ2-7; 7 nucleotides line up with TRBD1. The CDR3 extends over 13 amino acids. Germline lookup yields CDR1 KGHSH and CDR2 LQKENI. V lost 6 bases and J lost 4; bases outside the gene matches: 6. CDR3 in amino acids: CASSQGDRYEQYF. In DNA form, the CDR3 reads TGTGCCAGCTCCCAGGGGGACCGGTACGAGCAGTACTTC.

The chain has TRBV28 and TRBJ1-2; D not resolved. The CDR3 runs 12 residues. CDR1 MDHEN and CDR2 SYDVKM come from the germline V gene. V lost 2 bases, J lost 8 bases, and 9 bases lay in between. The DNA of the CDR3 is TGTGCCAGCAGTTTAAGGTTGAGGGGCTACACCTTC. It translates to CASSLRLRGYTF.

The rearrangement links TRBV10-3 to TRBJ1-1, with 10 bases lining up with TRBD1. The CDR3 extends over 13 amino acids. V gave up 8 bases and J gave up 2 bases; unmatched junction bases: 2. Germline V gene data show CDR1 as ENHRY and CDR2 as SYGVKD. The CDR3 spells CAIGTGDNTEAFF. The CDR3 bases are TGTGCCATCGGGACAGGGGACAACACTGAAGCTTTCTTT.

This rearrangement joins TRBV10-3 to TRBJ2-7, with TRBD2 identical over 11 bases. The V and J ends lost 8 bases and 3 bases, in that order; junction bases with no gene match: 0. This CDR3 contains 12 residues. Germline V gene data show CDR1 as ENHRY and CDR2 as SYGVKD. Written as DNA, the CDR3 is TGTGCCATCGGACTAGCGGGCTACGAGCAGTACTTC. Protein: CAIGLAGYEQYF.

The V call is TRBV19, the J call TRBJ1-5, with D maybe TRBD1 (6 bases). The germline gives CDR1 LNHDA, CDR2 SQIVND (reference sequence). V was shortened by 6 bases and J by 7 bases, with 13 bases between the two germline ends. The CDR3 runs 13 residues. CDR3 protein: CASRWGGPQPQHF. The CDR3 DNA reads TGTGCCAGTAGATGGGGGGGGCCCCAGCCCCAGCATTTT.

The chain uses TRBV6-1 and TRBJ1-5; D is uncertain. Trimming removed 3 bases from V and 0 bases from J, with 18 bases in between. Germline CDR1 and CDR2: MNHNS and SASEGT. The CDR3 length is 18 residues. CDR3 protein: CASSDPGIGQSSNQPQHF. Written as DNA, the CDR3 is TGTGCCAGCAGTGACCCGGGGATTGGGCAGTCTAGCAATCAGCCCCAGCATTTT.

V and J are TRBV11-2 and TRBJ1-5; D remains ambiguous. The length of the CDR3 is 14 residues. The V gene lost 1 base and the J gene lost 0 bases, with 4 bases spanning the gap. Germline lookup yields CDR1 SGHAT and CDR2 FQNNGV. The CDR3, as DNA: TGTGCCAGCAGCTTAGGCGTTAGCAATCAGCCCCAGCATTTT. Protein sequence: CASSLGVSNQPQHF.

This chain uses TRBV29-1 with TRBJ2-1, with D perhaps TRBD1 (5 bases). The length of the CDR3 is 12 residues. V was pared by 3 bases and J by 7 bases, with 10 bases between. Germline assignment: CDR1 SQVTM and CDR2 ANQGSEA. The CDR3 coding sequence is TGCAGCGTTGACTCAGGGATGAATGAGCAGTTCTTC. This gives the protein CSVDSGMNEQFF.

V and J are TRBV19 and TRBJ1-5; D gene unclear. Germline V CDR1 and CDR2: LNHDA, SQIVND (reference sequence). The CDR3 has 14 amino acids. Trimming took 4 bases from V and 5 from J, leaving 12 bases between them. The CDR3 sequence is CASSNGYNDQPQHF. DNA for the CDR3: TGTGCCAGTAGTAACGGGTATAACGATCAGCCCCAGCATTTT.